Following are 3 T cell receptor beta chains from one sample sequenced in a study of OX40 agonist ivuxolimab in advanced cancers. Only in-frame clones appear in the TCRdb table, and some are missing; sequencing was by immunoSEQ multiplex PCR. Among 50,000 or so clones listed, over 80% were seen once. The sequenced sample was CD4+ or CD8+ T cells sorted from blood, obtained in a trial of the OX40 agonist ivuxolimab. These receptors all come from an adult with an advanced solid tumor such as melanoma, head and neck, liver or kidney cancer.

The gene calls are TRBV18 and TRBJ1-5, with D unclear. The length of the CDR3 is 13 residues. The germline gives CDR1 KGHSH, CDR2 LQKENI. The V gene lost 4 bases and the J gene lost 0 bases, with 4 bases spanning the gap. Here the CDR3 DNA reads TGTGCCAGCTCACTCAATAGCAATCAGCCCCAGCATTTT. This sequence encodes CASSLNSNQPQHF. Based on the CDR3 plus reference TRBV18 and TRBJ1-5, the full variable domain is NAGVMQNPRHLVRRRGQEARLRCSPMKGHSHVYWYRQLPEEGLKFMVYLQKENIIDESGMPKERFSAEFPKEGPSILRIQQVVRGDSAAYFCASSLNSNQPQHFGDGTRLSIL.

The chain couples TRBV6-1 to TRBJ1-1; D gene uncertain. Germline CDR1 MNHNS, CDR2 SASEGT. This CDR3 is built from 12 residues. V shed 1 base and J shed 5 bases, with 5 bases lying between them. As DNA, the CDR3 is TGTGCCAGCAGTGAAGTGGTGACTGAAGCTTTCTTT. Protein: CASSEVVTEAFF.

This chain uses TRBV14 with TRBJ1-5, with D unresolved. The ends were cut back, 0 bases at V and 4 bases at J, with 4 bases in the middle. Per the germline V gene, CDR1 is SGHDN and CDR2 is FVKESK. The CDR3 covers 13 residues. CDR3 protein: CASSQDGNQPQHF. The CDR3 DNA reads TGTGCCAGCAGCCAAGACGGGAATCAGCCCCAGCATTTT. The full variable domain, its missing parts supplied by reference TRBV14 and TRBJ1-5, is EAGVTQFPSHSVIEKGQTVTLRCDPISGHDNLYWYRRVMGKEIKFLLHFVKESKQDESGMPNNRFLAERTGGTYSTLKVQPAELEDSGVYFCASSQDGNQPQHFGDGTRLSIL.